This TCR beta chain is from a study of OX40 agonist ivuxolimab in advanced cancers. Notes on the research overall: Ivuxolimab was an agonistic, fully human IgG2 monoclonal antibody directed against OX40 (CD134), a costimulatory receptor. Intravenous ivuxolimab was administered to patients every 2 weeks at six dose levels: 0.01, 0.1, 0.3, 1.5, 3 and 10 mg/kg. Of the 50 or so patients in dose escalation, approximately 20 had hepatocellular carcinoma, roughly 15 had melanoma, 9 had renal cell carcinoma and 9 had head and neck cancer. In the dose-escalation cohort, nearly 85% of patients were male, and the mean age was approximately 60 years with a range of 23 to 79. Prior anti-PD-1, anti-PD-L1 or anti-CTLA-4 therapy was permitted, and checkpoint inhibitors had been received by roughly two fifths of dose-escalation patients. Partial responses occurred in three dose-escalation patients, of whom one had hepatocellular carcinoma and two had cutaneous melanoma. The purpose of peripheral TCRbeta sequencing was to test whether ivuxolimab changed TCR sequence diversity and led to clonal T-cell expansion. The paper reports the monotherapy dose-escalation portion (N of about 54 patients) of the phase I ivuxolimab trial.

This clone is a singleton in its sample. Its recognized antigen is unknown. No much larger clonotype is one base removed from it; base qualities were not supplied. Overall study results and their limits: The antigen specificity of the clonally expanded peripheral T cells was not determined. Clonal expansion of both CD4+ and CD8+ blood T cells was observed from baseline to week 6 at doses 0.1 to 3.0 mg/kg. In the 0.1-3.0 mg/kg groups, partial responders had among the lowest normalized peripheral clonal expansion, particularly in CD8+ T cells. Low levels of normalized T-cell clonal expansion were also seen in some nonresponding patients. On average, CD8+ T cells showed more expanded clones than CD4+ T cells after ivuxolimab.

Patients with a history of autoimmune disease or receiving systemic immunosuppression were excluded from the trial. In every dose cohort, peripheral blood was drawn for TCR sequencing at baseline, cycle 4 day 1, and cycle 7 day 1. Samples were obtained from an open-label, multicenter, first-in-human phase I dose-escalation trial of ivuxolimab. The trial enrolled adults with locally advanced or metastatic head and neck squamous cell, hepatocellular, melanoma or renal cell carcinoma. Before TCR sequencing, CD4+ T cells and CD8+ T cells were sorted from peripheral blood as separate populations. Genomic DNA was isolated from the sorted cells so that the TCRbeta CDR3 region could be sequenced. The immunoSEQ Assay was used for sequencing of TCRbeta CDR3 regions. TCRdb provides this immuneACCESS table in a form limited to in-frame rearrangements. Some clones are lacking; in checked studies, under half of them reflect an unresolved V gene, and why the rest are absent is not known. The sample profile shows 75,000 to 100,000 clones; 84% of them were found once. The ten largest clones represent less than 3% of the sample.

V is shortened by 7 bases, J by 12 bases, and the region joining them spans 10 bases. CDR1 and CDR2, per the germline V gene (reference sequence), are DFQATT and SNEGSKA. Taken from cysteine to phenylalanine, the CDR3 has 8 residues. Only the CDR3 portion is preserved as DNA: 24 bases, with reading frame beginning at the first base. The source of this sequence is an adult with an advanced solid tumor such as melanoma, head and neck, liver or kidney cancer. The material was CD4+ or CD8+ T cells sorted from blood, obtained in a trial of the OX40 agonist ivuxolimab. The rearranged segments are TRBV20-1 and TRBJ2-7, with the D gene not clear enough to name. The CDR3: CSDQDGYF. Read as DNA, the sequence is TGCAGTGACCAGGACGGGTACTTC.